This entry lists 28 T cell receptor beta chains sequenced from one sample in a study of CD8+ T cells in alopecia areata. Sequencing used cDNA as its template, made by extracting RNA and reverse transcribing it. Sequenced by immunoSEQ multiplex PCR; TCRdb stores in-frame clones only, minus some. Of approximately 150,000 clones in the sample, less than 80% were seen once. This sample comprised CD8+ T cells sorted from blood, obtained at week 0. All receptors come from a human donor with alopecia areata.

J is TRBJ1-2 and V is TRBV13, with TRBD1 matching 9 bases. The CDR3 length is 15 residues. The germline gives CDR1 PRHDT, CDR2 FYEKMQ (reference sequence). Trimming cost V 4 bases and J 3 bases; bases outside gene matches: 6. The DNA of the CDR3 is TGTGCCAGCAGCTCCCGGGACAGGGTCGACTATGGCTACACCTTC. The encoded protein is CASSSRDRVDYGYTF.

The gene calls are TRBV19 and TRBJ2-7; 8 bases match TRBD1. The CDR3 runs 14 residues. Germline lookup yields CDR1 LNHDA and CDR2 SQIVND (reference sequence). V dropped 8 bases and J dropped 5; count of bases not matched to a gene: 11. CDR3 amino acids: CASFDRGPTHEQYF. DNA of the CDR3: TGTGCCAGTTTCGACAGGGGCCCCACTCACGAGCAGTACTTC.

The chain couples TRBV30 to TRBJ1-1; D is unresolved. The germline V and J ends were trimmed by 4 bases and 4 bases, with 7 bases remaining between them. Germline V lookup: CDR1 GTSNPN, CDR2 SVGIG (reference sequence). This CDR3 is 11 amino acids long. CDR3 loop: CAWNTGTEAFF. CDR3 DNA sequence: TGTGCCTGGAATACGGGCACTGAAGCTTTCTTT. Full variable domain (remainder filled in from reference TRBV30 and TRBJ1-1): SQTIHQWPATLVQPVGSPLSLECTVEGTSNPNLYWYRQAAGRGLQLLFYSVGIGQISSEVPQNLSASRPQDRQFILSSKKLLLSDSGFYLCAWNTGTEAFFGQGTRLTVV.

This chain joins TRBV19 and TRBJ1-2; D is ambiguous. This CDR3 has 14 residues. V lost 3 bases, J lost 0 bases, and 8 bases lay in between. The germline CDR1 and CDR2 sequences are LNHDA and SQIVND (reference sequence). The CDR3 sequence: CASSMGNSNYGYTF. Written as DNA, the CDR3 is TGTGCCAGTAGTATGGGCAATTCTAACTATGGCTACACCTTC.

In this sample, this clone turned up once. This sequence joins TRBV2 and TRBJ1-1; D not resolved. This CDR3 contains 12 residues. V was clipped by 0 bases and J by 7 bases, with 6 bases between them. CDR1 and CDR2 from the germline V gene are SNHLY and FYNNEI. CDR3 residues: CASSEALGEAFF. The CDR3 DNA reads TGTGCCAGCAGTGAAGCTTTGGGTGAAGCTTTCTTT.

This chain uses TRBV14 with TRBJ2-5; 7 bases fit TRBD2. Germline V lookup: CDR1 SGHDN, CDR2 FVKESK. The CDR3 runs to 14 residues. V shed 2 bases, J shed 5 bases, and the junction held 5 bases outside the gene matches. CDR3 coding DNA: TGTGCCAGCAGCCAATCTGGGGAGGGGGAGACCCAGTACTTC. Encoded protein: CASSQSGEGETQYF.

Comments on this clone: At one end the junction does not follow the germline gene, possibly because of a read error. The CDR3 region has the DNA TGTGCCAGCAGCTTAGCGAGCGGAACATACTTC. Its translation: CASSLASGTYF. This chain links TRBV7-9 with TRBJ1-2; D is ambiguous. Germline CDR1 SEHNR, CDR2 FQNEAQ (reference sequence). This CDR3 comprises 11 residues.

The V call is TRBV5-1, the J call TRBJ2-7; no clear D. Germline V lookup: CDR1 SGHRS, CDR2 YFSETQ. The CDR3 length is 12 residues. V lost 4 bases to trimming and J lost 6 bases, with 11 bases between them. The CDR3 DNA reads as TGCGCCAGCAGCAACGACGGATCCGAGCAGTACTTC. It encodes CASSNDGSEQYF.

This clone was observed once. The gene calls are TRBV30 and TRBJ2-7; TRBD1 aligns across 9 bases. The CDR3 totals 13 residues. Germline-derived CDR1 and CDR2 are GTSNPN and SVGIG (reference sequence). Trimming at V came to 4 bases and at J to 6 bases, leaving 7 bases not matched to a gene. Here the CDR3 reads CAWTRDRESEQYF. The CDR3, as DNA: TGTGCCTGGACGCGGGACAGGGAATCCGAGCAGTACTTC.

In this sample, this clone turned up a few times. The chain joins TRBV27 to TRBJ2-1, with 10 bases identical to TRBD2. Germline assignment: CDR1 MNHEY and CDR2 SMNVEV (reference sequence). The ends lost 2 bases at V and 6 bases at J; junction bases unmatched: 4. This CDR3 is 15 amino acids long. DNA for the CDR3: TGTGCCAGCAGTTTAGGGTCTAGCGGGGGCAATGAGCAGTTCTTC. Encoded protein: CASSLGSSGGNEQFF.

Note on this clone: Other DNA sequences in this sample translate to the same CDR3. The V call is TRBV30, the J call TRBJ1-5; D ambiguous. The CDR3 runs 13 residues. CDR1 is GTSNPN, CDR2 SVGIG, per germline (reference sequence). Deletions cut 0 bases from V and 2 bases from J, with 5 bases between. The CDR3 protein is CAWSVTGNQPQHF. The DNA of the CDR3 is TGTGCCTGGAGTGTTACGGGCAATCAGCCCCAGCATTTT. The whole variable domain, remainder taken from reference TRBV30 and TRBJ1-5, is SQTIHQWPATLVQPVGSPLSLECTVEGTSNPNLYWYRQAAGRGLQLLFYSVGIGQISSEVPQNLSASRPQDRQFILSSKKLLLSDSGFYLCAWSVTGNQPQHFGDGTRLSIL.

This sequence joins TRBV6-1 and TRBJ2-2; unclear D gene. The germline gives CDR1 MNHNS, CDR2 SASEGT. V was trimmed by 2 bases and J by 8 bases, leaving 6 bases between them. The CDR3 is 12 residues long. The CDR3 here is CASSEFGGELFF. In DNA, the CDR3 is TGTGCCAGCAGTGAATTTGGGGGGGAGCTGTTTTTT.

The chain combines TRBV29-1 with TRBJ2-7, with no clear D. There are 13 residues in the CDR3. Deletions cut 4 bases from V and 2 bases from J, with 12 bases between. The germline V gene encodes CDR1 SQVTM and CDR2 ANQGSEA. The CDR3 DNA follows: TGCAGCGTTGGGTCTTCGACCACCTACGAGCAGTACTTC. Protein: CSVGSSTTYEQYF.

A single count supports this clone. This chain joins TRBV27 and TRBJ1-1; no clear D. Germline V CDR1 and CDR2: MNHEY, SMNVEV (reference sequence). The CDR3 contains 13 residues. V was trimmed by 4 bases and J by 3 bases, leaving 9 bases between them. This chain's CDR3 is CASSSFGDTEAFF. CDR3 DNA sequence: TGTGCCAGCAGTTCCTTCGGCGACACTGAAGCTTTCTTT.

The rearrangement joins TRBV9 to TRBJ2-2, with D possibly called TRBD1 or TRBD2 (5 bases each). The V gene's germline CDR1 is SGDLS and CDR2 YYNGEE. V lost 4 bases to trimming and J lost 2 bases, with 21 bases between them. This CDR3 region has 18 residues. The CDR3 nucleotides read TGTGCCAGCAGCACCCGGGACGCACGTCGGGGAAACACCGGGGAGCTGTTTTTT. This sequence encodes CASSTRDARRGNTGELFF.

The V and J genes are TRBV27 and TRBJ2-7; 9 nucleotides match TRBD1. Germline V gene sequence: CDR1 MNHEY, CDR2 SMNVEV (reference sequence). This CDR3 comprises 17 residues. After removal of 7 bases from V and 7 bases from J, the junction contained 20 bases not matched to a gene. The DNA for the CDR3 is TGTGCCAGCAAACCCGGGACAGGGTCTCTTAATTTCAGGGAGCAGTACTTC. Translated, it gives CASKPGTGSLNFREQYF.

The V and J genes are TRBV6-5 and TRBJ2-6; no clear D gene. This CDR3 region has 14 residues. V was shortened by 5 bases and J by 2 bases, with 7 bases between the two germline ends. The germline CDR1 and CDR2 sequences are MNHEY and SVGAGI. Written as DNA, the CDR3 is TGTGCCAGCAGTGAAAACCCTGGGGCCAACGTCCTGACTTTC. The encoded protein is CASSENPGANVLTF.

This clone was recorded a few times. This rearrangement joins TRBV7-7 to TRBJ2-7; TRBD1 agrees at 8 bases. Germline CDR1 and CDR2: SSHAT and FNYEAQ (reference sequence). The CDR3 length is 12 residues. J gave up 6 bases and V 3 bases, and 1 base lay outside the gene matches. The CDR3 reads CASSFQGAEQYF. The CDR3 bases are TGTGCCAGCAGCTTTCAGGGGGCCGAGCAGTACTTC.

The chain carries TRBV5-1 and TRBJ1-2; perhaps TRBD1 as D (5 bases). Germline V gene data show CDR1 as SGHRS and CDR2 as YFSETQ. Deletions cut 0 bases from V and 9 bases from J, with 24 bases between. The CDR3 covers 17 residues. CDR3 nucleotide sequence: TGCGCCAGCAGCTTGGAGGTCGAGACAGCCGCCTCAGGCAGCTACACCTTC. This gives the protein CASSLEVETAASGSYTF. The entire variable domain, with the rest obtained from reference TRBV5-1 and TRBJ1-2, is as follows: KAGVTQTPRYLIKTRGQQVTLSCSPISGHRSVSWYQQTPGQGLQFLFEYFSETQRNKGNFPGRFSGRQFSNSRSEMNVSTLELGDSALYLCASSLEVETAASGSYTFGSGTRLTVV.

The chain combines TRBV5-6 with TRBJ2-2; D not certain. Trimming shortened V by 0 bases and J by 6 bases, and 12 bases separated the two germline ends. In germline, CDR1 is SGHDT, CDR2 YYEEEE. The CDR3 has 15 residues. CDR3 amino acids: CASSLGAGDSGELFF. The CDR3, as DNA: TGTGCCAGCAGCTTGGGGGCTGGGGATTCCGGGGAGCTGTTTTTT.

The rearrangement links TRBV5-6 to TRBJ1-5; TRBD1 agrees at 9 bases. The CDR3 length is 15 residues. Looked up from germline, CDR1 is SGHDT and CDR2 is YYEEEE. With V trimmed by 0 bases and J by 3 bases, 1 base remained unmatched. The CDR3 is CASSLGDRVNQPQHF. CDR3 sequence (DNA): TGTGCCAGCAGCTTGGGGGACAGGGTCAATCAGCCCCAGCATTTT.

The chain has TRBV5-6 and TRBJ2-7, with a tentative D call TRBD2 (6 bases). The germline V and J ends were trimmed by 4 bases and 4 bases, with 15 bases remaining between them. The CDR3 runs 14 residues. Germline assignment: CDR1 SGHDT and CDR2 YYEEEE. The CDR3 sequence: CASSLKEGRYEQYF. The CDR3 nucleotides read TGTGCCAGCAGCCTAAAGGAGGGGCGATACGAGCAGTACTTC.

This clone was detected once. The V and J genes are TRBV2 and TRBJ1-2; 9 nucleotides agree with TRBD1. The length of the CDR3 is 14 residues. V lost 6 bases, J lost 6 bases, and 8 bases stayed unmatched. Germline V lookup: CDR1 SNHLY, CDR2 FYNNEI. CDR3 protein: CASRNRGQGNGYTF. CDR3 DNA sequence: TGTGCCAGCAGAAACAGGGGGCAGGGAAATGGCTACACCTTC.

The chain combines TRBV7-9 with TRBJ2-1; D remains ambiguous. Germline V CDR1 and CDR2: SEHNR, FQNEAQ (reference sequence). The CDR3 contains 11 residues. The V gene lost 3 bases and the J gene lost 6 bases, with 3 bases spanning the gap. The CDR3 nucleotides are TGTGCCAGCAGCTTTGGCAATGAGCAGTTCTTC. Translating gives CASSFGNEQFF.

This clone has a handful of counts. The CDR3 region is CAWNLKKNIQYF. CDR3 bases: TGTGCCTGGAATCTAAAAAAAAACATTCAGTACTTC. The V and J genes are TRBV30 and TRBJ2-4; unclear D gene. Deletions cut 4 bases from V and 4 bases from J, with 8 bases between. Looked up from germline, CDR1 is GTSNPN and CDR2 is SVGIG (reference sequence). This CDR3 spans 12 amino acids.

The chain couples TRBV4-2 to TRBJ1-1; 7 bases line up with TRBD1. There are 14 residues in the CDR3. V gave up 5 bases and J gave up 5 bases; unmatched junction bases: 8. CDR1 and CDR2 (germline): LGHNA, YNFKEQ. The DNA of the CDR3 is TGTGCCAGCAGCGAAAGACAGGGTGGGACTGAAGCTTTCTTT. Translated: CASSERQGGTEAFF.

The rearrangement joins TRBV23-1 to TRBJ1-2; D is unresolved. TRBV23-1 is an open reading frame, and its role is uncertain. The CDR3 is 13 amino acids. V was pared by 5 bases and J by 4 bases, with 11 bases between. This CDR3 reads CASSIQWIYGYTF. The CDR3 region has the DNA TGCGCCAGCAGTATACAGTGGATCTATGGCTACACCTTC.

The chain recombines TRBV4-1 with TRBJ1-5; tentatively, D is TRBD1 (5 bases). CDR1 is MGHRA and CDR2 is YSYEKL in the germline V gene. The CDR3 has 15 amino acids. The V end was cut by 4 bases, the J end by 1 base, with 11 bases between. The CDR3 loop reads CASSLTRDSNQPQHF. The CDR3, as DNA: TGCGCCAGCAGCCTCACCCGGGACAGCAATCAGCCCCAGCATTTT.